This entry concerns a single T cell receptor (beta chain). Its antigen is undetermined. Method: immunoSEQ multiplex PCR; TCRdb's copy keeps in-frame clones and lacks some. The data contain about 100,000 clones, over 90% of them singletons. This CDR3 spans 17 amino acids. The V gene lost 0 bases and the J gene lost 1 base, with 15 bases spanning the gap. Germline V gene lookup returns CDR1 SGHDN and CDR2 FVKESK. The data belong to a study of T cell responses to AZD1222 COVID-19 vaccine. Study overall: Pooled together were second doses at about 4 or about 12 weeks. General study findings and limits: Donors skewed white British and female; clonal diversity was possibly underestimated.

The origin of this receptor is an adult in good health. Sample: peripheral blood, taken on day 0 of AZD1222 vaccination. This rearrangement joins TRBV14 to TRBJ2-5, with D maybe TRBD1 (6 bases). Here the CDR3 reads CASSQDLYRALQETQYF. In DNA form, the CDR3 reads TGTGCCAGCAGCCAAGATCTGTACAGGGCCCTCCAAGAGACCCAGTACTTC.